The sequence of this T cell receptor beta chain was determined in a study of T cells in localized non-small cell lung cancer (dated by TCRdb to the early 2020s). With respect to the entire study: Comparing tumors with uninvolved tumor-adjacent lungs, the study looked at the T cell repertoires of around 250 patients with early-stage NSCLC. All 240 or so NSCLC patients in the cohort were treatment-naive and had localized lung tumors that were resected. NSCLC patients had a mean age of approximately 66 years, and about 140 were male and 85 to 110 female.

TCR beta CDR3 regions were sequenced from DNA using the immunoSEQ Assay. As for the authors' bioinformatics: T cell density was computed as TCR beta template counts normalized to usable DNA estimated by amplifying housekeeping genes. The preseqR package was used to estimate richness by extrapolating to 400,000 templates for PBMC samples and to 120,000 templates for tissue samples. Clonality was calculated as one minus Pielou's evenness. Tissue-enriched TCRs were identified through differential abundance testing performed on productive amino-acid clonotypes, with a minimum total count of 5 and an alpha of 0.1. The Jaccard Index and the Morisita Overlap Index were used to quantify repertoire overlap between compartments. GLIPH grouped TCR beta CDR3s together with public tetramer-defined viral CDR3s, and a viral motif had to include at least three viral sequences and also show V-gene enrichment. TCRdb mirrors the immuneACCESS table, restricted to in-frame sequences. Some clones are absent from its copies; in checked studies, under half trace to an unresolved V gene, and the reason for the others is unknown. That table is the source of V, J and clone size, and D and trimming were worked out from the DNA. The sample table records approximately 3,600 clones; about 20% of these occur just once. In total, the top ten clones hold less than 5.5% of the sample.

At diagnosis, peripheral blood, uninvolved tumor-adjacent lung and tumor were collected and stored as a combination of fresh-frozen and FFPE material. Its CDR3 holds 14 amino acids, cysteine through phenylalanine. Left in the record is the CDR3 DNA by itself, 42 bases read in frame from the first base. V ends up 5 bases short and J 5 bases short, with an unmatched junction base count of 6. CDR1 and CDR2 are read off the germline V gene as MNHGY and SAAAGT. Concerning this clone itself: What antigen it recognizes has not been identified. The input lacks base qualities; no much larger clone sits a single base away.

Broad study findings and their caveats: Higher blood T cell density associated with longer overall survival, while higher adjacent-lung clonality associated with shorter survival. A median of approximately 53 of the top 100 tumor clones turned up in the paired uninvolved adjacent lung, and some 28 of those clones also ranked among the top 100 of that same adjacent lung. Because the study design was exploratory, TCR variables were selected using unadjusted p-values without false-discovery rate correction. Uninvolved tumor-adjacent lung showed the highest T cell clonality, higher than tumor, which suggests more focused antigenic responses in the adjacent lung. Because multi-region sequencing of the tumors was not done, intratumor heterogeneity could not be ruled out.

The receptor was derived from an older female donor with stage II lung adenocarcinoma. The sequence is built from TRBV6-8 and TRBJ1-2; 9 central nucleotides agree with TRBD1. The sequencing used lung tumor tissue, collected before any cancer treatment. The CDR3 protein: CASSRTGAEYGYTF. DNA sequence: TGTGCCAGCAGTAGGACAGGGGCCGAGTATGGCTACACCTTC.